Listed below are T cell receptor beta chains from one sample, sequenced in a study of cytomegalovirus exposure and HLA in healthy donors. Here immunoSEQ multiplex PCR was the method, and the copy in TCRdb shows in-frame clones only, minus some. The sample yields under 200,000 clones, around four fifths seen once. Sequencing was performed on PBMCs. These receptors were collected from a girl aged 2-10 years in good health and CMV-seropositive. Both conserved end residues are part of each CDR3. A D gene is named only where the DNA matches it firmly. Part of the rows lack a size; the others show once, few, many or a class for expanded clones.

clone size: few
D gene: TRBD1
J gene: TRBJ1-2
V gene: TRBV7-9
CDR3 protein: CASSRDRGLSYGYTF
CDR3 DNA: TGTGCCAGCAGCCGCGACAGGGGACTCTCCTATGGCTACACCTTC

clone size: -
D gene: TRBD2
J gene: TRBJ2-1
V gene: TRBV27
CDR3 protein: CASSLLPGLAGQGYNEQFF
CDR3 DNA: TGTGCCAGCAGTTTGCTTCCGGGACTAGCGGGACAAGGGTACAATGAGCAGTTCTTC

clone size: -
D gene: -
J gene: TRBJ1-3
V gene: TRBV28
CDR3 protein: CATLRGNTIYF
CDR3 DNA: TGTGCCACCCTTCGGGGAAACACCATATATTTT

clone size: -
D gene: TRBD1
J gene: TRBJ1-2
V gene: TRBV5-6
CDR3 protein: CASSLRGQGAHGYTF
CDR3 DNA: TGTGCCAGCAGCTTGAGGGGACAGGGAGCCCATGGCTACACCTTC

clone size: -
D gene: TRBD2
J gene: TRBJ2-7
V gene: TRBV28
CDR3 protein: CASSLQLAGPYEQYF
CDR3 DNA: TGTGCCAGCAGTCTACAACTAGCGGGACCCTACGAGCAGTACTTC

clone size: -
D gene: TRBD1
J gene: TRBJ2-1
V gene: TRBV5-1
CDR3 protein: CASSSDRNEQFF
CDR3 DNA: TGCGCCAGCAGCTCGGACAGGAATGAGCAGTTCTTC

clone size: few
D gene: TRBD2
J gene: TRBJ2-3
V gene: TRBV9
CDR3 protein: CASSLIAGGTDTQYF
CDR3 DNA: TGTGCCAGCAGCTTGATAGCGGGAGGCACAGATACGCAGTATTTT

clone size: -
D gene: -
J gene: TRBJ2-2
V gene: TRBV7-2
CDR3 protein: CASSSSNTGELFF
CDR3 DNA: TGTGCCAGCAGCTCTTCGAACACCGGGGAGCTGTTTTTT

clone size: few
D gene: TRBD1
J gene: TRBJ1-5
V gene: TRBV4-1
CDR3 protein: CASSQVFRGENQPQHF
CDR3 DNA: TGCGCCAGCAGCCAAGTCTTCAGGGGGGAAAATCAGCCCCAGCATTTT

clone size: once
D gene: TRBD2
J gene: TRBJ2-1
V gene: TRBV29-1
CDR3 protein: CSVESGTSGRYAYNEQFF
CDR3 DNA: TGCAGCGTGGAATCCGGGACTAGCGGGAGGTACGCCTACAATGAGCAGTTCTTC